Below are 21 T cell receptor beta chains sequenced from a single sample in a study of T cell responses to AZD1222 COVID-19 vaccine. The data were produced by immunoSEQ multiplex PCR, yet TCRdb's version contains in-frame clones alone and is incomplete. This table holds more than 95,000 clones, around 85% found once. The sequenced sample was peripheral blood, obtained 28 days after the second AZD1222 dose. The receptors here all came from an adult who received the AZD1222 COVID-19 vaccine.

The V call is TRBV11-2, the J call TRBJ2-5; D is uncertain. CDR1 and CDR2 (germline): SGHAT, FQNNGV. V was trimmed by 2 bases and J by 0 bases, leaving 13 bases between them. CDR3 length: 16 residues. This chain's CDR3 is CASSLNPHKYQETQYF. The CDR3, as DNA: TGTGCCAGCAGCTTAAACCCTCACAAGTACCAAGAGACCCAGTACTTC.

There are a few counts of this clone. The rearrangement links TRBV6-5 to TRBJ1-1; D is perhaps TRBD1 (5 bases). This CDR3 comprises 14 residues. Trimming stripped 7 bases from V and 5 bases from J, with 17 bases between. Germline V gene data show CDR1 as MNHEY and CDR2 as SVGAGI. The CDR3 DNA reads as TGTGCCAGCACCGCGGACGGTGGGGGGACTGAAGCTTTCTTT. Translating it yields CASTADGGGTEAFF.

The J gene is TRBJ1-2, the V gene TRBV10-3; TRBD1 aligns across 7 bases. The J segment lost 4 bases and the V segment lost 6 bases, leaving 14 bases of the junction unmatched. Germline loops: CDR1 ENHRY, CDR2 SYGVKD. The CDR3 runs to 16 residues. CDR3 amino acids: CAISYLQGWASYGYTF. CDR3 in DNA: TGTGCCATCAGCTACCTACAGGGGTGGGCCTCCTATGGCTACACCTTC.

The rearrangement joins TRBV11-1 to TRBJ2-3; D is ambiguous. The CDR3 runs to 12 residues. CDR1 is SGHAT and CDR2 is FQDESV in the germline V gene (reference sequence). V was clipped by 1 base and J by 6 bases, with 5 bases between them. CDR3 in amino acids: CASSLVGDTQYF. The CDR3 DNA is TGTGCCAGCAGCTTAGTAGGGGATACGCAGTATTTT.

DNA of the CDR3: TGCGCCAGCAGTGAATCTTTGCTAGCGGGGGAAACTAACACCGGGGAGCTGTTTTTT. This gives the protein CASSESLLAGETNTGELFF. The gene calls are TRBV10-1 and TRBJ2-2; 10 nucleotides agree with TRBD2. CDR1 and CDR2 from the germline V gene are WNHNN and SYGVQD (reference sequence). V gave up 3 bases and J gave up 2 bases; unmatched junction bases: 12. The CDR3 loop spans 19 amino acids.

The V call is TRBV9, the J call TRBJ2-7, with TRBD2 matching over 9 bases. The V segment lost 2 bases and the J segment 5 bases; nucleotides outside the gene matches: 11. The CDR3 is 16 amino acids. Germline V gene sequence: CDR1 SGDLS, CDR2 YYNGEE. Written as DNA, the CDR3 is TGTGCCAGCAGCGTCTCGGGAGCGGGGGGCCTTCACGAGCAGTACTTC. The encoded protein is CASSVSGAGGLHEQYF. The complete variable domain, with remaining parts taken from reference TRBV9 and TRBJ2-7, reads DSGVTQTPKHLITATGQRVTLRCSPRSGDLSVYWYQQSLDQGLQFLIQYYNGEERAKGNILERFSAQQFPDLHSELNLSSLELGDSALYFCASSVSGAGGLHEQYFGPGTRLTVT.

This clone was picked up a small number of times. V and J are TRBV4-1 and TRBJ1-6; 9 bases fit TRBD1. The CDR3 consists of 18 residues. V shed 4 bases, J shed 5 bases, and the junction held 12 bases outside the gene matches. Germline V gene sequence: CDR1 MGHRA, CDR2 YSYEKL. DNA of the CDR3: TGCGCCAGCAGCCGCGGGACAGGGATCCTATCGGATAATTCACCCCTCCACTTT. Its protein is CASSRGTGILSDNSPLHF.

This clone was recorded only once. This chain connects TRBV18 to TRBJ1-2, with 8 bases fitting TRBD1. CDR1 is KGHSH and CDR2 is LQKENI in the germline V gene. CDR3 length: 14 amino acids. After removal of 4 bases from V and 7 bases from J, the junction contained 8 bases not matched to a gene. CDR3 sequence (DNA): TGTGCCAGCTCACGGGTACAGGGGGAAAGTGGCTACACCTTC. Amino acids: CASSRVQGESGYTF.

The gene calls are TRBV11-1 and TRBJ1-1; D call uncertain. V was clipped by 2 bases and J by 7 bases, with 8 bases between them. The CDR3 sequence is 12 residues long. Looked up from germline, CDR1 is SGHAT and CDR2 is FQDESV (reference sequence). The CDR3 DNA follows: TGTGCCAGCAGCTTATCCCATGGTGAAGCTTTCTTT. Translation gives CASSLSHGEAFF. The full variable domain, in which reference TRBV11-1 and TRBJ1-1 provide the parts outside the CDR3, is EAEVAQSPRYKITEKSQAVAFWCDPISGHATLYWYRQILGQGPELLVQFQDESVVDDSQLPKDRFSAERLKGVDSTLKIQPAELGDSAMYLCASSLSHGEAFFGQGTRLTVV.

V usage is TRBV10-3 and J usage is TRBJ2-1; a possible D gene is TRBD2 (6 bases). The length of the CDR3 is 13 residues. V was shortened by 7 bases and J by 7 bases, with 14 bases between the two germline ends. Looked up from germline, CDR1 is ENHRY and CDR2 is SYGVKD. The CDR3 loop is CAINAGIGNEQFF. In DNA, the CDR3 is TGTGCCATCAACGCGGGAATCGGGAATGAGCAGTTCTTC.

This chain uses TRBV5-1 with TRBJ1-6; 8 bases line up with TRBD1. Germline V gives CDR1 SGHRS, CDR2 YFSETQ. The CDR3 totals 16 residues. V lost 0 bases, J lost 7 bases, and 6 bases stayed unmatched. The CDR3 region has the DNA TGCGCCAGCAGCTTGGCCCAGGGGGCAGGGAATTCACCCCTCCACTTT. Its translation: CASSLAQGAGNSPLHF.

This clone was counted a single time. The rearrangement joins TRBV5-1 to TRBJ2-5; D not resolved. Germline lookup yields CDR1 SGHRS and CDR2 YFSETQ. The CDR3 runs 12 residues. Trimming left V 4 bases short and J 5 bases short, with 9 bases between. The CDR3 is CASSPRSETQYF. CDR3 sequence (DNA): TGCGCCAGCAGCCCCCGAAGTGAGACCCAGTACTTC.

V usage is TRBV6-4 and J usage is TRBJ1-1, with 8 nucleotides matching TRBD1. The CDR3 consists of 15 residues. The germline V gene has CDR1 MRHNA and CDR2 SNTAGT. V shed 2 bases, J shed 3 bases, and the junction held 5 bases outside the gene matches. In nucleotides, the CDR3 is TGTGCCAGCAGTGACAAGGACAGGGAGGACACTGAAGCTTTCTTT. Translated: CASSDKDREDTEAFF.

The CDR3 DNA follows: TGTGCCAGCAGCCCCTTGATACCCGGGACGACAGGAGTGAAACTGTTTTTT. This translates into CASSPLIPGTTGVKLFF. This chain uses TRBV5-6 with TRBJ1-4, with a weak D call TRBD1 (6 bases). V was trimmed by 4 bases and J by 11 bases, leaving 27 bases between them. The CDR3 contains 17 residues. The germline gives CDR1 SGHDT, CDR2 YYEEEE.

The chain joins TRBV5-6 to TRBJ2-1, with TRBD2 as a possible D gene (5 bases). V was cut by 0 bases and J by 6 bases, with 16 bases left in between. Germline V gene data show CDR1 as SGHDT and CDR2 as YYEEEE. CDR3 length: 16 residues. The CDR3 coding sequence is TGTGCCAGCAGCTTGGCCCGCGGAGGATGGGTCAATGAGCAGTTCTTC. This codes for CASSLARGGWVNEQFF.

The chain links TRBV27 to TRBJ2-1; D remains ambiguous. V was clipped by 3 bases and J by 6 bases, with 21 bases between them. The CDR3 is 17 amino acids. Germline V gives CDR1 MNHEY, CDR2 SMNVEV (reference sequence). The CDR3 reads CASSFRSDSLVVNEQFF. In nucleotides, the CDR3 is TGTGCCAGCAGTTTCCGGTCAGATTCCTTGGTCGTCAATGAGCAGTTCTTC.

The chain employs TRBV7-2 and TRBJ2-1; D unresolved. The CDR3 is made up of 13 amino acids. The germline CDR1 and CDR2 sequences are SGHTA and FQGNSA. With 1 base removed from V and 7 bases from J, the gap between germline ends came to 8 bases. DNA of the CDR3: TGTGCCAGCAGCTTAGGGGTAGATAATGAGCAGTTCTTC. Translated: CASSLGVDNEQFF.

This clone was counted between two and nine times. The rearrangement uses TRBV18 and TRBJ2-7; the match to TRBD1 covers 8 bases. The germline V gene encodes CDR1 KGHSH and CDR2 LQKENI. V was pared by 10 bases and J by 0 bases, with 8 bases of the junction left unmatched. The CDR3 covers 14 residues. The CDR3 sequence: CANSEDRDSYEQYF. The CDR3 nucleotides read TGTGCCAACTCCGAGGACAGGGACTCCTACGAGCAGTACTTC.

The chain uses TRBV2 and TRBJ1-5, with 7 bases that match TRBD1. J gave up 6 bases and V 11 bases, and 10 bases lay outside the gene matches. Germline CDR1 is SNHLY and CDR2 is FYNNEI. The CDR3 is 13 residues long. DNA for the CDR3: TGTGCCGGAAAGGGGGCGCGTAGTCAGCCCCAGCATTTT. It yields the protein CAGKGARSQPQHF.

The chain is built from TRBV6-5 and TRBJ2-7; the match to TRBD1 covers 8 bases. Unmatched junction bases numbered 7, after V lost 7 bases and J lost 2 bases. Germline assignment: CDR1 MNHEY and CDR2 SVGAGI. This CDR3 has 14 residues. CDR3 bases: TGTGCCAGCATCAACGGACAGGGCACCTACGAGCAGTACTTC. It yields the protein CASINGQGTYEQYF.

V and J are TRBV7-2 and TRBJ1-4; TRBD1 matches 9 bases. The CDR3 has 13 amino acids. Losses at the gene ends were 5 bases for V and 7 bases for J; bases not matched to a gene: 2. Per the germline V gene, CDR1 is SGHTA and CDR2 is FQGNSA. This CDR3 reads CASSPDRGEKLFF. CDR3 in DNA: TGTGCCAGCAGCCCGGACAGGGGTGAAAAACTGTTTTTT. Combining the CDR3 with reference TRBV7-2 and TRBJ1-4 gives the whole variable domain GAGVSQSPSNKVTEKGKDVELRCDPISGHTALYWYRQSLGQGLEFLIYFQGNSAPDKSGLPSDRFSAERTGGSVSTLTIQRTQQEDSAVYLCASSPDRGEKLFFGSGTQLSVL.